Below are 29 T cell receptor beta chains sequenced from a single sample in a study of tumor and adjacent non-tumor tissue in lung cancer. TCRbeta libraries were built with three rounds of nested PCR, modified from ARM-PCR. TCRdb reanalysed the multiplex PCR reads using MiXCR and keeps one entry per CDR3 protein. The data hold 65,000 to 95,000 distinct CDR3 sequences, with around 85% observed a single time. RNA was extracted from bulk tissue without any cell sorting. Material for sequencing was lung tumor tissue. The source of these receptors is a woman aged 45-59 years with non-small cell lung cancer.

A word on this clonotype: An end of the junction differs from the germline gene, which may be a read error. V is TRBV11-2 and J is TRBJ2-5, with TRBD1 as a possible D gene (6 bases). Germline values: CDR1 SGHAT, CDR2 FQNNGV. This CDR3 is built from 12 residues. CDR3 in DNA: TGTCCCAGCAGCCTTGCAGGGGAGACCCAATACTTC. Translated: CPSSLAGETQYF.

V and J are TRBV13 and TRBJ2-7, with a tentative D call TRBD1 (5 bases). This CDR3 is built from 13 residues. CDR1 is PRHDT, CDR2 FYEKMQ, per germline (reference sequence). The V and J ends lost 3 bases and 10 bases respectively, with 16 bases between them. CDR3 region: CASSLGPGCEQYF. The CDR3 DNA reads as TGTGCCAGCAGCTTGGGGCCAGGTTGCGAACAGTACTTC.

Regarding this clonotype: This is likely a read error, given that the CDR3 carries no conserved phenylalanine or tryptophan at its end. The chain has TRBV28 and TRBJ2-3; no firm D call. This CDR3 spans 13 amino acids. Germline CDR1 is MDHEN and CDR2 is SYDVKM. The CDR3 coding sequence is TGTGACAGCAGTCCACCGAGCACAGATACGCAGTATTAT. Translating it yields CDSSPPSTDTQYY.

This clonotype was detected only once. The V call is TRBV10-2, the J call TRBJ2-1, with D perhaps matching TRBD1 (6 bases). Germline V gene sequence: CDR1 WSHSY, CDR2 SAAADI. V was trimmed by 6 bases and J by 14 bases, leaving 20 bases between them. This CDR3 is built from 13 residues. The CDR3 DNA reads TGCGCCAGCAGCAGAGCGGAAGAGGGGGAGAAGTTCTTC. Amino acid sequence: CASSRAEEGEKFF.

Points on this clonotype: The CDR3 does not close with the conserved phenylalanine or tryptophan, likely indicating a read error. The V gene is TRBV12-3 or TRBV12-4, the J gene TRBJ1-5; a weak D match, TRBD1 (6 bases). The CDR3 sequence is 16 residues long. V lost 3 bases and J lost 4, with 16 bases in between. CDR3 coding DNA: TGTGCCAGCAGTTTCTTAGTCGGGACATTAAATCAGCCCCAGCATTCT. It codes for CASSFLVGTLNQPQHS.

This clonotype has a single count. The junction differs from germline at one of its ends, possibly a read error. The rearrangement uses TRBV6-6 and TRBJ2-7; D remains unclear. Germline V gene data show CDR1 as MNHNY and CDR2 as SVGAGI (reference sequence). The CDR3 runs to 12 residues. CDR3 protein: CASNYRLYEQYF. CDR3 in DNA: TGTGCAAGCAATTACCGACTTTACGAGCAGTACTTC.

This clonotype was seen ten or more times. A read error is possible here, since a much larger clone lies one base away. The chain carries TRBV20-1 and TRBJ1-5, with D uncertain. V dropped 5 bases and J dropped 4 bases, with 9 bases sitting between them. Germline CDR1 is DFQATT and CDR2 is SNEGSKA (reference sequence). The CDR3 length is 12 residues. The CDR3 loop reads CSAASFNQPQHF. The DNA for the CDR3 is TGCAGTGCTGCGTCATTTAATCAGCCCCAGCATTTT.

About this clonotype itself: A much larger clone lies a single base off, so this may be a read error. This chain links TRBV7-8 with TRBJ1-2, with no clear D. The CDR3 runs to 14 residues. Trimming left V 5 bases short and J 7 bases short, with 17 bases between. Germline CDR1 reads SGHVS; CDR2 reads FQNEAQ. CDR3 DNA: TGTGCCAGCAGCCTTTCATGGTCCGACTTTGGCTACACCTTC. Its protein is CASSLSWSDFGYTF.

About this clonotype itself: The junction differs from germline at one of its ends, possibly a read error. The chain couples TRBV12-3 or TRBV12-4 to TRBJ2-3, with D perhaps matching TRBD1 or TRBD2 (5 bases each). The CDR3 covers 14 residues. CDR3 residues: CTSSIREGTDTQYF. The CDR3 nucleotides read TGTACCAGCAGCATACGAGAGGGGACAGATACGCAGTATTTT.

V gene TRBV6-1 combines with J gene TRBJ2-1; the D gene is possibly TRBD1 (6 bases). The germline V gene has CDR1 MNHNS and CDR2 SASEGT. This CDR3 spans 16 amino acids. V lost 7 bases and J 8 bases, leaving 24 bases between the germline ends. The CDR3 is CASKSLTGSFLDEQFF. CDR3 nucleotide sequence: TGTGCCAGCAAGAGCTTAACAGGGTCCTTCCTGGATGAGCAGTTCTTC.

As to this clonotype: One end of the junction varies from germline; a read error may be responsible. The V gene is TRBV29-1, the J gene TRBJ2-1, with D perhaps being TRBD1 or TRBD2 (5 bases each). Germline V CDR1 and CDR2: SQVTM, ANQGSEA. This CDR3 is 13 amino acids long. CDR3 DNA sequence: TGCAGCGTTGAGGGGGACGGACTCATTGAGCAGCTCTTC. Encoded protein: CSVEGDGLIEQLF.

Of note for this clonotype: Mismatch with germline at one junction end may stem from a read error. The CDR3 sequence: CTSSSVAESTDTQYF. For the CDR3, the DNA is TGTACCAGCAGCTCGGTAGCGGAGAGCACAGATACGCAGTATTTT. The V gene is TRBV12-3 or TRBV12-4, the J gene TRBJ2-3, with D maybe TRBD2 (6 bases). The length of the CDR3 is 15 residues.

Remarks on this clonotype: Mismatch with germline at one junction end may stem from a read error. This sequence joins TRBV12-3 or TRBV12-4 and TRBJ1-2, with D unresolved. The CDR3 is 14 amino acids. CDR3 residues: CVSSPTNKNYGYTF. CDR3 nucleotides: TGTGTCAGCAGTCCGACTAATAAGAACTATGGCTACACCTTC.

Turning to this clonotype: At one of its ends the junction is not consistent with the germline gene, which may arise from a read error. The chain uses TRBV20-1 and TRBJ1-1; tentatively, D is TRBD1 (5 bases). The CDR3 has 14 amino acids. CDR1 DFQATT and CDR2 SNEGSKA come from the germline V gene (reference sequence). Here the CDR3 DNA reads TGCACTGCTCGGGGCAGACGGGGTAACACTGAAGCTTTCTTT. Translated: CTARGRRGNTEAFF.

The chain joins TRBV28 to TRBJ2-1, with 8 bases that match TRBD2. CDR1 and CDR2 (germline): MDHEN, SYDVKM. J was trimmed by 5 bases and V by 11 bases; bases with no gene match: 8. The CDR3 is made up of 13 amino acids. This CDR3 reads CAHFNSGDNEQFF. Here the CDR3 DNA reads TGTGCCCACTTTAATAGCGGGGACAATGAGCAGTTCTTC.

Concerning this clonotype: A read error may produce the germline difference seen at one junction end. The CDR3 DNA follows: TGCAGCGTTGTAAATTTTGTCGGCAGGGGGTTAAGCACAGATACGCAGTTTTTT. Residues: CSVVNFVGRGLSTDTQFF. V is TRBV29-1 and J is TRBJ2-3; 7 positions agree with TRBD1. There are 18 residues in the CDR3. The V gene's germline CDR1 is SQVTM and CDR2 ANQGSEA.

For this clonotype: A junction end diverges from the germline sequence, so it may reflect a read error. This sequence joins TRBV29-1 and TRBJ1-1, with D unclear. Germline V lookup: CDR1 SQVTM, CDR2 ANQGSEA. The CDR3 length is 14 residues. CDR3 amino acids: CSVDHGLMNTEALF. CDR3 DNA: TGCAGCGTAGATCACGGCCTAATGAACACTGAAGCTCTCTTT. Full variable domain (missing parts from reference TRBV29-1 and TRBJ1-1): SAVISQKPSRDICQRGTSLTIQCQVDSQVTMMFWYRQQPGQSLTLIATANQGSEATYESGFVIDKFPISRPNLTFSTLTVSNMSPEDSSIYLCSVDHGLMNTEALFGQGTRLTVV.

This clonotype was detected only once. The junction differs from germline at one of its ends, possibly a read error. The CDR3: CASNQDPSIPGQASTDTQYF. The CDR3 DNA reads as TGCGCCAGCAACCAAGATCCCAGTATACCCGGACAGGCTAGCACAGATACGCAGTATTTT. This rearrangement joins TRBV4-1 to TRBJ2-3; 7 positions agree with TRBD1. The CDR3 totals 20 residues. Germline V gene data show CDR1 as MGHRA and CDR2 as YSYEKL.

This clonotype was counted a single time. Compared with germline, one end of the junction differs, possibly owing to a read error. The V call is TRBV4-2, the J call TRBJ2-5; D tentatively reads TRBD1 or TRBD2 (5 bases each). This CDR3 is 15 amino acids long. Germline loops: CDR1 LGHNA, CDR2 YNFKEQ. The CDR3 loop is CTSSKGRERQETQYF. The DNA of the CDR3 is TGTACCAGCAGCAAGGGCAGGGAGCGCCAAGAGACCCAGTACTTC.

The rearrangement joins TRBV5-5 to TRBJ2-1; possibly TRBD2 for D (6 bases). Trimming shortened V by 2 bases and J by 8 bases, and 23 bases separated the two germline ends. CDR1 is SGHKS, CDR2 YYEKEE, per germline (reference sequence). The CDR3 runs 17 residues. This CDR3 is CASSFELSGRSYYEQFF. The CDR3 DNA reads TGTGCCAGCAGCTTTGAGCTGAGCGGGCGTTCATACTATGAGCAGTTCTTC.

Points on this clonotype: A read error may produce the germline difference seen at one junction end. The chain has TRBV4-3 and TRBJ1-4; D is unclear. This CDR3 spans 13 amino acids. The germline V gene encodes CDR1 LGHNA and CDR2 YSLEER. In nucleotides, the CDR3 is TGCGCCAGCAGCCAAGCTCGGAGAGAAAAACGGTTTTTT. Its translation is CASSQARREKRFF.

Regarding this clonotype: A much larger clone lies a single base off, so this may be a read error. The CDR3 loop is CASSLDPGPTGAGTQYF. CDR3 in DNA: TGTGCCAGCAGCTTGGACCCGGGACCAACGGGAGCAGGTACGCAGTATTTT. V usage is TRBV11-2 and J usage is TRBJ2-3, with D perhaps matching TRBD2 (6 bases). With 3 bases removed from V and 8 bases from J, the gap between germline ends came to 24 bases. Germline V gene sequence: CDR1 SGHAT, CDR2 FQNNGV. This CDR3 spans 17 amino acids.

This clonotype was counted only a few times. The CDR3 spells CATSKASSRSYIQQFF. The CDR3 nucleotides read TGTGCCACAAGTAAGGCCAGCAGCAGATCCTACATTCAGCAGTTCTTC. The chain recombines TRBV24-1 with TRBJ2-1; the D is unclear. CDR1 is KGHDR, CDR2 SFDVKD, per germline. The CDR3 covers 16 residues. Trimming shortened V by 10 bases and J by 11 bases, and 29 bases separated the two germline ends.

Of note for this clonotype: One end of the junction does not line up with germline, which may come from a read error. CDR3 sequence (DNA): TGTGCCAGCTGCTTGGCCGGTGGTACAGATACGCAATATTTT. Translation: CASCLAGGTDTQYF. This sequence joins TRBV5-4 and TRBJ2-3; the D is unclear. This CDR3 is built from 14 residues. CDR1 and CDR2 (germline): SGHNT, YYREEE (reference sequence).

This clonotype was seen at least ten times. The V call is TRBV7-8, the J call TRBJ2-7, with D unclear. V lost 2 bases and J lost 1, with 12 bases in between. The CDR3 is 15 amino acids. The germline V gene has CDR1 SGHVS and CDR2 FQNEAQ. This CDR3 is CASSLFEQPSYEQYF. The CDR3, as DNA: TGTGCCAGCAGCTTATTTGAACAGCCTTCCTACGAGCAGTACTTC.

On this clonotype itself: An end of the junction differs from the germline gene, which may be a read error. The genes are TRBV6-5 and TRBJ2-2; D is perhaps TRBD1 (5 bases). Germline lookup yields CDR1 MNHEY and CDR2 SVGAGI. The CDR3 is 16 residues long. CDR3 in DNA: TGTGGCAGCAGCCTCCGACAGTTCGCGAACGCCGGGGAGCTGTTTTTT. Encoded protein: CGSSLRQFANAGELFF.

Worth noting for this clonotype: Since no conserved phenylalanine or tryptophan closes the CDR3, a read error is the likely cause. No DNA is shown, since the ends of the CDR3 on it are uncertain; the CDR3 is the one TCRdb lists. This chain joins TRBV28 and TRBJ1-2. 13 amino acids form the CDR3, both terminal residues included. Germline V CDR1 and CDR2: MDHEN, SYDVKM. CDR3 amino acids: CATSIGVNYGYTL.

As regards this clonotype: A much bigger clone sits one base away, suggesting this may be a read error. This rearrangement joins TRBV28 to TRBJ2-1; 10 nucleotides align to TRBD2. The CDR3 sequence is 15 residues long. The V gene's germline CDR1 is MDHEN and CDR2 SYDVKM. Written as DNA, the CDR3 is TGTGCCAGCGGTTTATTTGGACTAGCGGTTGCTGAGCAGTTCTTC. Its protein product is CASGLFGLAVAEQFF.

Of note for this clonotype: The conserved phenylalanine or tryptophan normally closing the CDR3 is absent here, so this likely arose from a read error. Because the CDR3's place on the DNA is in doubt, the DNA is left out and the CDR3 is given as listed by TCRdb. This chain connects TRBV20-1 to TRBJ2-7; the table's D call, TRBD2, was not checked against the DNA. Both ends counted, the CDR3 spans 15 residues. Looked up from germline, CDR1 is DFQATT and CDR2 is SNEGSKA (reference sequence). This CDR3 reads CSAFQSGRALYEEYL.